A single sample gave rise to the 20 T cell receptor beta chains below, sequenced in a study of early T cells in non-severe SARS-CoV-2 infection. From the 5' RACE reads, TCRdb called clonotypes with MiXCR, one entry per CDR3 protein. Of approximately 70,000 distinct CDR3 sequences listed, roughly 4.7% are singletons. Sequences were derived from whole blood, sampled at baseline. The receptors here all came from an adult who was a healthcare worker with PCR-confirmed SARS-CoV-2 infection or an uninfected control (not recorded which).

Many counts were recorded for this clonotype. The CDR3 nucleotides are TGTGCCAGCGTGATGTCGGGACAGCTACAAGAGACCCAGTACTTC. This encodes CASVMSGQLQETQYF. The J gene is TRBJ2-5, the V gene TRBV7-9; 7 nucleotides align to TRBD1. V dropped 8 bases and J dropped 2; count of bases not matched to a gene: 11. Germline V gene sequence: CDR1 SEHNR, CDR2 FQNEAQ (reference sequence). The CDR3 extends over 15 amino acids. Together with reference TRBV7-9 and TRBJ2-5, the CDR3 gives the full variable domain: DTGVSQNPRHKITKRGQNVTFRCDPISEHNRLYWYRQTLGQGPEFLTYFQNEAQLEKSRLLSDRFSAERPKGSFSTLEIQRTEQGDSAMYLCASVMSGQLQETQYFGPGTRLLVL.

The V gene is TRBV6-2 or TRBV6-3, the J gene TRBJ1-1; perhaps TRBD1 as D (5 bases). V was clipped by 5 bases and J by 4 bases, with 8 bases between them. The CDR3 loop spans 12 amino acids. CDR1 and CDR2 (germline): MNHEY, SVGEGT. The CDR3 is CASSPGFTEAFF. In DNA, the CDR3 is TGTGCCAGCAGTCCAGGGTTCACTGAAGCTTTCTTT.

This clonotype was found a few times. The chain combines TRBV6-1 with TRBJ2-1; D unresolved. V shed 5 bases and J shed 8 bases, with 7 bases lying between them. The germline CDR1 and CDR2 sequences are MNHNS and SASEGT. The CDR3 is made up of 11 amino acids. The CDR3 spells CASSWWDEQFF. The CDR3, as DNA: TGTGCCAGCAGTTGGTGGGATGAGCAGTTCTTC.

This clonotype has a handful of counts. V gene TRBV5-6 combines with J gene TRBJ2-1, with TRBD1 as a possible D gene (5 bases). This CDR3 region has 12 residues. Deletions cut 4 bases from V and 7 bases from J, with 9 bases between. Germline V gives CDR1 SGHDT, CDR2 YYEEEE. CDR3 sequence reads: CASSLGDNEQFF. CDR3 bases: TGTGCCAGCAGCCTAGGGGATAATGAGCAGTTCTTC.

The genes are TRBV10-3 and TRBJ1-1; D unclear. V gave up 0 bases and J gave up 7 bases, with 9 bases separating them. Germline lookup yields CDR1 ENHRY and CDR2 SYGVKD. This CDR3 has 13 residues. The CDR3 sequence: CAISESFRSEAFF. In DNA form, the CDR3 reads TGTGCCATCAGTGAGTCGTTCCGCAGTGAAGCTTTCTTT.

This clonotype was observed at least ten times. The gene calls are TRBV9 and TRBJ2-5; D could derive from TRBD1 or TRBD2 (6 bases each). With 3 bases removed from V and 1 base from J, the gap between germline ends came to 13 bases. The CDR3 is made up of 15 amino acids. Germline loops: CDR1 SGDLS, CDR2 YYNGEE. In DNA, the CDR3 is TGTGCCAGCAGCGGGAGGGGGAACCCCCAAGAGACCCAGTACTTC. This gives the protein CASSGRGNPQETQYF.

In this sample, this clonotype turned up many times. The chain links TRBV18 to TRBJ2-7, with 9 nucleotides matching TRBD1. The CDR3 totals 14 residues. The junction had 1 base not matched to a gene; V was cut back by 3 bases and J by 1 base. Germline CDR1 KGHSH, CDR2 LQKENI. CDR3 bases: TGTGCCAGCTCACCCGGGACAGGGTCCTACGAGCAGTACTTC. Its protein product is CASSPGTGSYEQYF.

There are many counts of this clonotype. V is TRBV30 and J is TRBJ2-7; D is possibly TRBD2 (7 bases). The V and J ends lost 3 bases and 2 bases respectively, with 14 bases between them. The germline V gene has CDR1 GTSNPN and CDR2 SVGIG (reference sequence). CDR3 length equals 14 residues. The CDR3: CAWRGRGATYEQYF. CDR3 bases: TGTGCCTGGAGAGGCCGGGGGGCGACCTACGAGCAGTACTTC.

By sample fraction, this clonotype is medium-sized. The chain uses TRBV12-3 or TRBV12-4 and TRBJ1-1; D is perhaps TRBD1 (6 bases). The CDR3 covers 13 residues. V gave up 7 bases and J gave up 5 bases, with 14 bases separating them. As DNA, the CDR3 is TGTGCCAGCAACCCGACAGGAATGACTGAAGCTTTCTTT. Translating it yields CASNPTGMTEAFF.

In its sample, this clonotype was seen many times. The chain carries TRBV6-5 and TRBJ2-7, with D perhaps TRBD1 (5 bases). V lost 5 bases and J lost 2, with 13 bases in between. Per the germline V gene, CDR1 is MNHEY and CDR2 is SVGAGI. The CDR3 runs 14 residues. For the CDR3, the DNA is TGTGCCAGCAGTCAGGGATTGGGGACCTACGAGCAGTACTTC. Translation gives CASSQGLGTYEQYF.

This clonotype was observed a few times. The CDR3 reads CASSPFETQYF. The CDR3 nucleotides are TGTGCCAGCAGCCCCTTTGAGACCCAGTACTTC. V and J are TRBV11-2 and TRBJ2-5; D call uncertain. Trimming shortened V by 5 bases and J by 5 bases, and 6 bases separated the two germline ends. Germline V gene data show CDR1 as SGHAT and CDR2 as FQNNGV. The CDR3 has 11 residues.

There are many counts of this clonotype. The V and J genes are TRBV20-1 and TRBJ1-2, with 8 bases lining up with TRBD1. CDR3 length: 13 amino acids. With 5 bases clipped from V and 4 bases from J, the junction kept 6 bases outside the gene matches. In germline, CDR1 is DFQATT, CDR2 SNEGSKA (reference sequence). CDR3 nucleotide sequence: TGCAGTGCTCCTCGGACAGGGACCTATGGCTACACCTTC. Amino acid sequence: CSAPRTGTYGYTF.

Many counts were recorded for this clonotype. This sequence joins TRBV18 and TRBJ2-1; 10 bases match TRBD2. The CDR3 spans 14 residues. With 4 bases clipped from V and 5 bases from J, the junction kept 2 bases outside the gene matches. Germline loops: CDR1 KGHSH, CDR2 LQKENI. DNA for the CDR3: TGTGCCAGCTCACGAGCGGGAGGGCACAATGAGCAGTTCTTC. This encodes CASSRAGGHNEQFF.

The table lists this clonotype with many counts. This chain connects TRBV25-1 to TRBJ2-1; the match to TRBD2 covers 10 bases. CDR3 length equals 16 residues. Trimming cost V 6 bases and J 0 bases; bases outside gene matches: 5. Germline-derived CDR1 and CDR2 are MGHDK and SYGVNS. As DNA, the CDR3 is TGTGCCAGCAGAGGGACTAGCGAGAGCTCCTACAATGAGCAGTTCTTC. It yields the protein CASRGTSESSYNEQFF.

The chain joins TRBV7-9 to TRBJ2-7, with no clear D. Trimming cost V 6 bases and J 4 bases, with 10 bases left between them. CDR1 and CDR2 from the germline V gene are SEHNR and FQNEAQ (reference sequence). The CDR3 is 12 amino acids. The CDR3 region has the DNA TGTGCCAGCAGTTTCGCAACATACGAGCAGTACTTC. Amino acids: CASSFATYEQYF.

This clonotype was counted only a few times. The chain combines TRBV5-1 with TRBJ1-5, with D tentatively TRBD1 (5 bases). This CDR3 is 15 amino acids long. Germline V gives CDR1 SGHRS, CDR2 YFSETQ. Trimming removed 2 bases at V and 4 bases at J, with 13 bases between. CDR3 region: CASSLRGGLNQPQHF. In DNA, the CDR3 is TGCGCCAGCAGCTTAAGGGGCGGCCTGAATCAGCCCCAGCATTTT.

This clonotype came up a few times. The V gene is TRBV10-3, the J gene TRBJ1-5, with a weak D call TRBD1 (6 bases). CDR3 length equals 15 residues. The V gene's germline CDR1 is ENHRY and CDR2 SYGVKD. Trimming pared 0 bases from V and 6 bases from J, leaving 12 bases between. CDR3 region: CAISESPGGGQPQHF. CDR3 bases: TGTGCCATCAGTGAGTCACCGGGAGGGGGTCAGCCCCAGCATTTT.

This clonotype was observed many times. V usage is TRBV10-3 and J usage is TRBJ2-2; TRBD1 might be the D (6 bases). CDR1 ENHRY and CDR2 SYGVKD come from the germline V gene. Trimming removed 5 bases at V and 4 bases at J, with 17 bases between. This CDR3 has 16 residues. The CDR3 reads CAISRPDRSGTGELFF. DNA for the CDR3: TGTGCCATCAGTCGTCCCGACAGGTCCGGCACCGGGGAGCTGTTTTTT.

Comments on this clonotype: A read error may be the cause here, since a much bigger clone is one base away. The rearrangement joins TRBV5-1 to TRBJ2-1, with 14 bases identical to TRBD2. J gave up 10 bases and V 5 bases, and 8 bases lay outside the gene matches. Germline-derived CDR1 and CDR2 are SGHRS and YFSETQ. The CDR3 consists of 15 residues. Written as DNA, the CDR3 is TGCGCCAGCAGGCGTGGACTAGCGGGAGGCGAAGAGCAGTTCTTC. Amino acids: CASRRGLAGGEEQFF.

This clonotype was seen only once. V is TRBV3-1 and J is TRBJ2-2; D remains unclear. The germline CDR1 and CDR2 sequences are LGHDT and YNNKEL (reference sequence). The germline V and J ends were trimmed by 4 bases and 4 bases, with 34 bases remaining between them. The length of the CDR3 is 22 residues. The CDR3 coding sequence is TGTGCCAGCAGCCTCCTCCGAGGCGCCGGCATAGTAGCAGGAAAAGGCACCGGGGAGCTGTTTTTT. Translated, it gives CASSLLRGAGIVAGKGTGELFF.